The 30 T cell receptor beta chains listed next were all sequenced from one sample in a study of Ad26.COV2.S vaccination and SARS-CoV-2 variants. The treatment was: some 20 received Ad26.COV2.S at low or high dose, single or two shots; about 5 received placebo; per-sample allocation not given. The samples were gathered on day 63 after the first injection of vaccine or placebo. Measured with immunoSEQ multiplex PCR; TCRdb has only the in-frame clones, and not every one. This sample yields 300,000 to 350,000 clones, of which roughly 90% are seen a single time; around 5.5% belongs to the top ten. The sequencing used peripheral blood, collected in a trial of Ad26.COV2.S vaccine versus placebo. The receptors stem from a person aged 18-65 years who received the Ad26.COV2.S COVID-19 vaccine or a placebo.

The chain is built from TRBV4-3 and TRBJ2-1; 9 bases map to TRBD2. The CDR3 is 16 residues long. After removal of 0 bases from V and 4 bases from J, the junction contained 4 bases not matched to a gene. Germline-derived CDR1 and CDR2 are LGHNA and YSLEER. CDR3 coding DNA: TGCGCCAGCAGCCAAGAGAGGGCGGGGGGGTACAATGAGCAGTTCTTC. Encoded protein: CASSQERAGGYNEQFF.

CDR3 coding DNA: TGTGCCAGCAGAAGGACTAGCGGGAGCTACGAGCAGTACGTC. Amino acid sequence: CASRRTSGSYEQYV. This sequence joins TRBV6-4 and TRBJ2-7; TRBD2 agrees at 13 bases. V lost 6 bases to trimming and J lost 3 bases; unmatched junction nucleotides: 2. The V gene's germline CDR1 is MRHNA and CDR2 SNTAGT. CDR3 length equals 14 residues.

The count of this clone is one. The chain combines TRBV27 with TRBJ1-5; perhaps TRBD1 as D (6 bases). This CDR3 has 13 residues. V was trimmed by 3 bases and J by 5 bases, leaving 8 bases between them. Germline assignment: CDR1 MNHEY and CDR2 SMNVEV (reference sequence). The CDR3 here is CASSLGAHQPQHF. CDR3 DNA sequence: TGTGCCAGCAGTTTGGGGGCCCATCAGCCCCAGCATTTT.

V is TRBV20-1 and J is TRBJ2-3, with no clear D. The CDR3 extends over 11 amino acids. Germline values: CDR1 DFQATT, CDR2 SNEGSKA (reference sequence). The V end lost 4 bases, the J end lost 6 bases, and 8 bases lay between the germline ends. CDR3 amino acids: CSAITGDTQYF. The DNA of the CDR3 is TGCAGTGCTATAACGGGCGATACGCAGTATTTT.

The chain links TRBV6-5 to TRBJ2-2; D possibly corresponds to TRBD1 (6 bases). The ends were cut back, 7 bases at V and 2 bases at J, with 11 bases in the middle. The germline gives CDR1 MNHEY, CDR2 SVGAGI. This CDR3 is built from 14 residues. The CDR3 loop is CASTRDTNTGELFF. In DNA form, the CDR3 reads TGTGCCAGCACCCGGGACACCAACACCGGGGAGCTGTTTTTT.

V usage is TRBV29-1 and J usage is TRBJ1-1; 7 nucleotides match TRBD1. V gave up 6 bases and J gave up 8 bases; unmatched junction bases: 6. Germline loops: CDR1 SQVTM, CDR2 ANQGSEA. The CDR3 length is 11 residues. The CDR3 spells CSVGTVQEAFF. For the CDR3, the DNA is TGCAGCGTCGGGACAGTCCAAGAAGCTTTCTTT.

V is TRBV5-1 and J is TRBJ2-7; possibly TRBD1 for D (5 bases). The CDR3 totals 14 residues. The V gene's germline CDR1 is SGHRS and CDR2 YFSETQ. The V gene lost 0 bases and the J gene lost 6 bases, with 13 bases spanning the gap. CDR3 sequence (DNA): TGCGCCAGCAGCTTGGTGGTAGGGGTCGGCGAGCAGTACTTC. It codes for CASSLVVGVGEQYF.

The chain couples TRBV1 to TRBJ2-1; TRBD2, the table's D call, was not compared with the DNA. TRBV1 is noted as a pseudogene. The CDR3 is 19 amino acids. This chain's CDR3 is CTSSLEIIYVRDSYNEQFF. DNA for the CDR3: TGCACCAGCAGCCTAGAAATTATATATGTTCGGGACTCCTACAATGAGCAGTTCTTC.

In the case of this clone: At one of its ends the junction is not consistent with the germline gene, which may arise from a read error. This sequence joins TRBV11-1 and TRBJ2-1; the D is unclear. CDR1 and CDR2 from the germline V gene are SGHAT and FQDESV (reference sequence). The CDR3 covers 13 residues. CDR3 sequence (DNA): TGTGCCAGCAGCTTAGGTTCCTCCAATGAGCAGTTCTTC. Protein product: CASSLGSSNEQFF.

This clone was seen once. The rearrangement links TRBV13 to TRBJ2-2; D gene uncertain. Trimming stripped 5 bases from V and 2 bases from J, with 6 bases between. This CDR3 spans 13 amino acids. In germline, CDR1 is PRHDT, CDR2 FYEKMQ (reference sequence). DNA for the CDR3: TGTGCCAGCAGCCCCCGTAACACCGGGGAGCTGTTTTTT. This gives the protein CASSPRNTGELFF.

This clone has only one observation. The rearrangement joins TRBV12-5 to TRBJ2-7, with D unclear. The CDR3 has 12 residues. Trimming shortened V by 6 bases and J by 2 bases, and 8 bases separated the two germline ends. Germline CDR1 LGHNT, CDR2 FRNRAP. The CDR3 loop is CASGPTTYEQYF. CDR3 DNA sequence: TGTGCTAGTGGACCGACGACCTACGAGCAGTACTTC.

The J gene is TRBJ2-3, the V gene TRBV7-2, with a weak D call TRBD2 (6 bases). This CDR3 comprises 14 residues. V was shortened by 5 bases and J by 2 bases, with 11 bases between the two germline ends. Germline CDR1 is SGHTA and CDR2 is FQGNSA. Here the CDR3 reads CASSHGTYTDTQYF. The CDR3, as DNA: TGTGCCAGCAGCCACGGGACTTACACAGATACGCAGTATTTT.

The genes are TRBV7-3 and TRBJ2-1, with D hard to call. CDR1 and CDR2 (germline): SGHTA, FQGTGA. The V end was cut by 6 bases, the J end by 0 bases, with 12 bases between. This CDR3 is built from 15 residues. CDR3: CASSQNLASYNEQFF. CDR3 in DNA: TGTGCCAGCAGTCAGAATTTAGCCTCCTACAATGAGCAGTTCTTC.

Only a few counts were recorded for this clone. The chain links TRBV4-1 to TRBJ1-4, with D possibly matching TRBD1 (5 bases). CDR1 is MGHRA and CDR2 is YSYEKL in the germline V gene. The CDR3 contains 14 residues. V was cut by 0 bases and J by 5 bases, with 7 bases left in between. The CDR3 region has the DNA TGCGCCAGCAGCCAAGAGCCAGGGAATGAAAAACTGTTTTTT. Translated: CASSQEPGNEKLFF.

The CDR3 spells CASSGFRGQNGELFF. The CDR3 DNA reads as TGTGCCAGCAGCGGATTCAGGGGGCAGAACGGGGAGCTGTTTTTT. V usage is TRBV5-4 and J usage is TRBJ2-2; 8 bases are a match to TRBD1. The CDR3 loop spans 15 amino acids. Germline trimming cut 4 bases from V and 7 bases from J; bases unmatched to any gene: 9. Germline loops: CDR1 SGHNT, CDR2 YYREEE (reference sequence).

The CDR3 DNA reads TGCAGCTACTTTCCGGGGAGCCTTGAAGCTTTCTTT. Translating it yields CSYFPGSLEAFF. The J gene is TRBJ1-1, the V gene TRBV29-1; D not resolved. This CDR3 comprises 12 residues. Germline assignment: CDR1 SQVTM and CDR2 ANQGSEA. The germline V and J ends were trimmed by 8 bases and 7 bases, with 17 bases remaining between them.

This sequence joins TRBV6-2 or TRBV6-3 and TRBJ1-2; no clear D gene. Trimming took off 4 bases at V and 1 base at J, with 1 base between the two ends. Per the germline V gene, CDR1 is MNHEY and CDR2 is SVGEGT. The length of the CDR3 is 11 residues. CDR3 sequence reads: CASSFNYGYTF. As DNA, the CDR3 is TGTGCCAGCAGTTTTAACTATGGCTACACCTTC.

Regarding this clone: A read error may account for a junction end that differs from germline. V is TRBV9 and J is TRBJ1-2; weak D call: TRBD1 (6 bases). This CDR3 has 13 residues. From germline, CDR1 is SGDLS and CDR2 YYNGEE. CDR3 nucleotides: TGTGCCAGCAGCGCACAGGGATACTACGGCTACACCTTC. Its translation: CASSAQGYYGYTF.

The chain combines TRBV7-3 with TRBJ2-1, with TRBD1 matching 10 bases. Losses at the gene ends were 5 bases for V and 4 bases for J; bases not matched to a gene: 2. The CDR3 has 14 amino acids. Germline V gene sequence: CDR1 SGHTA, CDR2 FQGTGA. The CDR3 nucleotides are TGTGCCAGCAGCATGGACAGGGGGTACAATGAGCAGTTCTTC. This encodes CASSMDRGYNEQFF.

The J gene is TRBJ2-3, the V gene TRBV7-3; unclear D gene. This CDR3 region has 17 residues. The ends were cut back, 0 bases at V and 0 bases at J, with 13 bases in the middle. Germline CDR1 is SGHTA and CDR2 is FQGTGA. The DNA of the CDR3 is TGTGCCAGCAGCTTAACCCGGATAGCCGTCAGCACAGATACGCAGTATTTT. Residues: CASSLTRIAVSTDTQYF.

The chain joins TRBV5-6 to TRBJ1-4; D ambiguous. Germline CDR1 is SGHDT and CDR2 is YYEEEE. V was cut by 4 bases and J by 5 bases, with 12 bases left in between. The CDR3 covers 14 residues. CDR3 sequence: CASSRRVPNEKLFF. CDR3 coding DNA: TGTGCCAGCAGCCGGCGGGTCCCCAATGAAAAACTGTTTTTT.

DNA of the CDR3: TGCGCCAGCAGTGACAGTGGGGCAGCCGTTTTATATGGCTACACCTTC. This sequence encodes CASSDSGAAVLYGYTF. The chain uses TRBV10-2 and TRBJ1-2, with D possibly TRBD1 on 5 matching bases. The CDR3 sequence is 16 residues long. Germline V gene sequence: CDR1 WSHSY, CDR2 SAAADI. The V gene lost 3 bases and the J gene lost 5 bases, with 19 bases spanning the gap.

The V gene is TRBV10-1, the J gene TRBJ2-7; tentative D call: TRBD1 (6 bases). Germline assignment: CDR1 WNHNN and CDR2 SYGVQD (reference sequence). V was pared by 0 bases and J by 7 bases, with 16 bases between. The CDR3 is 15 residues long. The DNA of the CDR3 is TGCGCCAGCAGTGAGTCTTCGGGACACCGAGGGGAGCAGTACTTC. Translated: CASSESSGHRGEQYF.

The chain uses TRBV5-1 and TRBJ1-1, with TRBD1 as a possible D gene (5 bases). CDR3 length: 14 residues. Germline values: CDR1 SGHRS, CDR2 YFSETQ. Trimming pared 2 bases from V and 3 bases from J, leaving 11 bases between. The CDR3 loop is CASSFAGGYTEAFF. The DNA of the CDR3 is TGCGCCAGCAGCTTTGCTGGGGGGTACACTGAAGCTTTCTTT.

The chain carries TRBV10-2 and TRBJ2-7; 8 bases are a match to TRBD1. Germline CDR1 WSHSY, CDR2 SAAADI. With 7 bases clipped from V and 6 bases from J, the junction kept 20 bases outside the gene matches. CDR3 size: 17 residues. The CDR3 coding sequence is TGCGCCAGCAAGGGACAGGCAGCACTATTGGGGGCTGGCGAGCAGTACTTC. This codes for CASKGQAALLGAGEQYF.

CDR3 nucleotides: TGTGCCAGTACCCCGAGGACAGGGGGCTTCAGCATTCAGTACTTC. Its translation is CASTPRTGGFSIQYF. V gene TRBV19 combines with J gene TRBJ2-4; 11 bases are a match to TRBD1. The V and J ends lost 7 bases and 9 bases, in that order; junction bases with no gene match: 11. Germline loops: CDR1 LNHDA, CDR2 SQIVND (reference sequence). This CDR3 region has 15 residues.

V is TRBV5-6 and J is TRBJ2-2; TRBD2 is a possible D gene (5 bases). V was pared by 0 bases and J by 2 bases, with 11 bases between. This CDR3 spans 16 amino acids. Germline V gene data show CDR1 as SGHDT and CDR2 as YYEEEE. The CDR3 is CASSLGAGLNTGELFF. The CDR3 DNA reads TGTGCCAGCAGCTTGGGGGCGGGCCTCAACACCGGGGAGCTGTTTTTT.

This chain links TRBV4-2 with TRBJ2-5; 9 bases line up with TRBD1. The V and J ends lost 3 bases and 5 bases, in that order; junction bases with no gene match: 7. This CDR3 has 15 amino acids. The germline gives CDR1 LGHNA, CDR2 YNFKEQ. CDR3 nucleotide sequence: TGTGCCAGCAGCCAGGGACAGGGAAGATGTGAGACCCAGTACTTC. The encoded protein is CASSQGQGRCETQYF.

The rearrangement uses TRBV11-1 and TRBJ2-5; 7 bases line up with TRBD1. Germline V lookup: CDR1 SGHAT, CDR2 FQDESV (reference sequence). This CDR3 region has 14 residues. V lost 5 bases, J lost 5 bases, and 8 bases stayed unmatched. This CDR3 reads CASSRRDSLETQYF. As DNA, the CDR3 is TGTGCCAGCAGCCGCCGGGACAGTCTGGAGACCCAGTACTTC.

The genes are TRBV6-1 and TRBJ1-1; possibly TRBD1 for D (5 bases). The germline V and J ends were trimmed by 4 bases and 0 bases, with 15 bases remaining between them. This CDR3 is 16 amino acids long. Germline assignment: CDR1 MNHNS and CDR2 SASEGT. CDR3 bases: TGTGCCAGCAGTGCAGGGAATTATGGGATGAACACTGAAGCTTTCTTT. This translates into CASSAGNYGMNTEAFF.